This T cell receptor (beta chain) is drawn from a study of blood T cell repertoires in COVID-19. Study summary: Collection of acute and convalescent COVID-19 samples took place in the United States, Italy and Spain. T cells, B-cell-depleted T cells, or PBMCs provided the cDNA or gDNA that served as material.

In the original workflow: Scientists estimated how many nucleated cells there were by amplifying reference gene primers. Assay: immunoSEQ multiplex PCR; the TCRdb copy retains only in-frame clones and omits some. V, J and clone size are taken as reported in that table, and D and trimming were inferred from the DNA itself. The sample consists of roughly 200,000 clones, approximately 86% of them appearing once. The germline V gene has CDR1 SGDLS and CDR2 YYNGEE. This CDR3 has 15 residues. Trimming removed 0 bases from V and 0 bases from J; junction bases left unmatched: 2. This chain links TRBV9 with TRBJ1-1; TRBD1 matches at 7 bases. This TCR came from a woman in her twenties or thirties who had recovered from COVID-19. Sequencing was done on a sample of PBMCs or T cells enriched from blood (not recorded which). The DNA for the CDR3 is TGTGCCAGCAGCGTAGAGGGGACAGTGAACACTGAAGCTTTCTTT. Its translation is CASSVEGTVNTEAFF.